This T cell receptor (beta chain) was retrieved from a study of cytomegalovirus exposure and HLA in healthy donors. Study context: Findings of an earlier analysis included some 120 million unique TCR beta sequences from about 180 million T cells.

Comments on this clone: Its antigen is undetermined.

The CDR3 is 13 amino acids. V shed 5 bases and J 7 bases; nucleotides not matched to a gene: 4. Germline CDR1 SEHNR, CDR2 FQNEAQ (reference sequence). Overall study findings and caveats: Analysis was carried out at a later point, and it linked a missense DCLRE1C variant to TCR beta V- and J-gene trimming. In vitro confirmation showed a few CMV-associated chains to be CMV antigen specific.

Primers: 60 Vbeta forward and 13 Jbeta reverse. This table comes from immunoSEQ multiplex PCR, and its TCRdb copy is limited to in-frame clones, with some not included. Found here are about 98,000 clones, under 80% of them singletons; the top ten hold approximately 1.8%. Each donor was nominally healthy when sampled (though unrecorded immune exposures were likely). The sequence was collected from a male donor in good health and CMV-seronegative. The sample consisted of PBMCs. The rearrangement joins TRBV7-9 to TRBJ2-1; 8 nucleotides match TRBD1. CDR3 in DNA: TGTGCCAGCAGCGGACAGGGTGGAAATGAGCAGTTCTTC. It is translated as CASSGQGGNEQFF.